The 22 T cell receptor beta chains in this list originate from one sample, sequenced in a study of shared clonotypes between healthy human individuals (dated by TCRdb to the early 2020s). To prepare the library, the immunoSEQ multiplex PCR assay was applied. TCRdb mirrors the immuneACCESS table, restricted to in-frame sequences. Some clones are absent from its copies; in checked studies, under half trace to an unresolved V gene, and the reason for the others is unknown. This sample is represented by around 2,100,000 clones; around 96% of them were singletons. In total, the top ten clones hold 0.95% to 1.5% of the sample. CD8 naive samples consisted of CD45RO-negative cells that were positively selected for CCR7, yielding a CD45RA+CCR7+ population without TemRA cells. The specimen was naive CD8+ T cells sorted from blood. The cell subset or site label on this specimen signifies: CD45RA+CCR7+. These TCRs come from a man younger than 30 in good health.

The CDR3 sequence is CASSQEGEGLNTEAFF. Here the CDR3 DNA reads TGTGCCAGCAGCCAAGAAGGGGAGGGGTTGAACACTGAAGCTTTCTTT. This chain joins TRBV14 and TRBJ1-1, with a weak D call TRBD1 (5 bases). The V and J ends lost 0 bases and 0 bases respectively, with 11 bases between them. CDR1 and CDR2 from the germline V gene are SGHDN and FVKESK. CDR3 length equals 16 residues. Variable domain in full (rest from reference TRBV14 and TRBJ1-1): EAGVTQFPSHSVIEKGQTVTLRCDPISGHDNLYWYRRVMGKEIKFLLHFVKESKQDESGMPNNRFLAERTGGTYSTLKVQPAELEDSGVYFCASSQEGEGLNTEAFFGQGTRLTVV.

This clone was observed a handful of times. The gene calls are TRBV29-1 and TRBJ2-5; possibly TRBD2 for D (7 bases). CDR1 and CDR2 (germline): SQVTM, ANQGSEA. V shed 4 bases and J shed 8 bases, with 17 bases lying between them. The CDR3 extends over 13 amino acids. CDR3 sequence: CSVVGGALGTQYF. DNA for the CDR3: TGCAGCGTTGTAGGGGGGGCCCTCGGAACCCAGTACTTC.

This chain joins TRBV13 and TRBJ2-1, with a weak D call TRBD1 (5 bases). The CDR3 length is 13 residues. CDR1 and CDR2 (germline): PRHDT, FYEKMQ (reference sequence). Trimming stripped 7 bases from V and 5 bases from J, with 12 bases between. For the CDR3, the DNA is TGTGCCAGCATGACAGCGAGTGACAATGAGCAGTTCTTC. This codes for CASMTASDNEQFF.

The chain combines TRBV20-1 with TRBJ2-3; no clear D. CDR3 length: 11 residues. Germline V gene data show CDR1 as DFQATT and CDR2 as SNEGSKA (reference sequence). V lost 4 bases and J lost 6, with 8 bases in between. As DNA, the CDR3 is TGCAGTGCTAAACATGTGGATACGCAGTATTTT. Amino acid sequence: CSAKHVDTQYF.

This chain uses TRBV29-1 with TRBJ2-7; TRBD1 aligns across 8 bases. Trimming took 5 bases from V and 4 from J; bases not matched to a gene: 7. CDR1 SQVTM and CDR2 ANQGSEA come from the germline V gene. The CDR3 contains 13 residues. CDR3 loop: CSVLTGDVYEQYF. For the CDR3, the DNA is TGCAGCGTTCTGACAGGGGATGTGTACGAGCAGTACTTC.

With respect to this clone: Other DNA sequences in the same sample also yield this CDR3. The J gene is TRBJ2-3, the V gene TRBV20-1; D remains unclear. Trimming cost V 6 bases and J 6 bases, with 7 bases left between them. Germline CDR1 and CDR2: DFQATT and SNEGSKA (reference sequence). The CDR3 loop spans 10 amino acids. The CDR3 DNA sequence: TGCAGTGCGCCCTGGGATACGCAGTATTTT. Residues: CSAPWDTQYF.

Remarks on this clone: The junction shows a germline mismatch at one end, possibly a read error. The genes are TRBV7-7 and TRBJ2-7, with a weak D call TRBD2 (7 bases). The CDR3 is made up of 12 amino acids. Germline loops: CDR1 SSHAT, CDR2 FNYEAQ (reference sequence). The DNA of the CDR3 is TGTGCTAGCAGCCCGAGGGGGGGCGAGCAGTACTTC. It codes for CASSPRGGEQYF.

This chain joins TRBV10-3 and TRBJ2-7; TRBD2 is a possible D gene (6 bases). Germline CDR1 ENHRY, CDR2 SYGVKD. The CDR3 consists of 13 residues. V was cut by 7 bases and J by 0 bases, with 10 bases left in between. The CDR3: CAITSEGSYEQYF. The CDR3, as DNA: TGTGCCATCACCTCGGAGGGCTCCTACGAGCAGTACTTC.

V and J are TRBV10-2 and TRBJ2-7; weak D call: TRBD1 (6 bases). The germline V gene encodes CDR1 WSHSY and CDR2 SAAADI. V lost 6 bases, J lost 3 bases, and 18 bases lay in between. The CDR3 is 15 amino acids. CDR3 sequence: CASRIRGGFFYEQYF. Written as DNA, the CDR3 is TGCGCCAGCAGGATAAGAGGGGGTTTCTTCTACGAGCAGTACTTC.

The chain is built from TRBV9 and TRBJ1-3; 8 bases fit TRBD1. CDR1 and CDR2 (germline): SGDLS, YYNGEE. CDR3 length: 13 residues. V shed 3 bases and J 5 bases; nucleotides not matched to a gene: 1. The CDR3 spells CASSGQGRNTIYF. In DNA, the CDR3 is TGTGCCAGCAGCGGACAGGGGAGAAACACCATATATTTT.

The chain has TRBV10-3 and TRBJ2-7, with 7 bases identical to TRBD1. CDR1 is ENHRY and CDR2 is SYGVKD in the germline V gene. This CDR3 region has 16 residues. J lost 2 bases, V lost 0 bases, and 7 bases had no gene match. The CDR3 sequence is CAISESFRGSPYEQYF. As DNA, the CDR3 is TGTGCCATCAGTGAGTCCTTCAGGGGGAGTCCCTACGAGCAGTACTTC.

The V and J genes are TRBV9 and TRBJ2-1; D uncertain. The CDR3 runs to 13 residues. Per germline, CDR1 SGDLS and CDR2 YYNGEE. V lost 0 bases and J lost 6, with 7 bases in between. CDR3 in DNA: TGTGCCAGCAGCGTAGACACCTCCAATGAGCAGTTCTTC. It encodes CASSVDTSNEQFF. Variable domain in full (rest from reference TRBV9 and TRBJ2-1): DSGVTQTPKHLITATGQRVTLRCSPRSGDLSVYWYQQSLDQGLQFLIQYYNGEERAKGNILERFSAQQFPDLHSELNLSSLELGDSALYFCASSVDTSNEQFFGPGTRLTVL.

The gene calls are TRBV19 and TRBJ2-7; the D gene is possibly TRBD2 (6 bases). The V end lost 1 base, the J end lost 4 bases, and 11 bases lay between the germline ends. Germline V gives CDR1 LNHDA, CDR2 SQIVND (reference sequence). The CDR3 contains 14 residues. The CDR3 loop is CASSIGGTEYEQYF. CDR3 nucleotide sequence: TGTGCCAGTAGTATAGGCGGGACTGAGTACGAGCAGTACTTC. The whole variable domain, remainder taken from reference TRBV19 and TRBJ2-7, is DGGITQSPKYLFRKEGQNVTLSCEQNLNHDAMYWYRQDPGQGLRLIYYSQIVNDFQKGDIAEGYSVSREKKESFPLTVTSAQKNPTAFYLCASSIGGTEYEQYFGPGTRLTVT.

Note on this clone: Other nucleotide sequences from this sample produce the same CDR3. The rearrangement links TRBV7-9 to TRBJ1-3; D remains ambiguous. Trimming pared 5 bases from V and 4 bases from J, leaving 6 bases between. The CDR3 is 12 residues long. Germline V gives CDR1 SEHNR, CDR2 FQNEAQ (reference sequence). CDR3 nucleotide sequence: TGTGCCAGCAGCCCTCAGGGAAACACCATATATTTT. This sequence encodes CASSPQGNTIYF.

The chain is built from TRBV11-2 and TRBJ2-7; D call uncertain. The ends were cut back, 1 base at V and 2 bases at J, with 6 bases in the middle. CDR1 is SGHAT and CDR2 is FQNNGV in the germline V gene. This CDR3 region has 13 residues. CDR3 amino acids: CASSLARTYEQYF. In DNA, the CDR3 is TGTGCCAGCAGCTTAGCAAGAACCTACGAGCAGTACTTC. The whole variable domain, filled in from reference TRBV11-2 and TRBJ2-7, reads EAGVAQSPRYKIIEKRQSVAFWCNPISGHATLYWYQQILGQGPKLLIQFQNNGVVDDSQLPKDRFSAERLKGVDSTLKIQPAKLEDSAVYLCASSLARTYEQYFGPGTRLTVT.

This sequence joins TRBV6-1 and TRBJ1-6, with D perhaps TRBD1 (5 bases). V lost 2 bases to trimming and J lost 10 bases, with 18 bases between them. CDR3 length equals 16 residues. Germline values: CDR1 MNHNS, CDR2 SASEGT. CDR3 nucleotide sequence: TGTGCCAGCAGTGAATGGGTCGGGATCACAGGCTCACCCCTCCACTTT. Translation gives CASSEWVGITGSPLHF.

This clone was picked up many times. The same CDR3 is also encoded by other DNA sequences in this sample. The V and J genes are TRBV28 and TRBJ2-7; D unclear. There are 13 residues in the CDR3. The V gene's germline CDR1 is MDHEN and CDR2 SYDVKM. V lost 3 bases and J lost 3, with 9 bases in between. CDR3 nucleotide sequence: TGTGCCAGCAGTTTGGGCGGATACTACGAGCAGTACTTC. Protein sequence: CASSLGGYYEQYF.

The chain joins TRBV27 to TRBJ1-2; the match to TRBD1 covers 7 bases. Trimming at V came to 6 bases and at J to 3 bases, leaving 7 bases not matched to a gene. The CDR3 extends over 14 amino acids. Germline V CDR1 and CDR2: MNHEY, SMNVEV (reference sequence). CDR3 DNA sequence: TGTGCCAGCAGCGAGACAGGGTGGTACTATGGCTACACCTTC. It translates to CASSETGWYYGYTF.

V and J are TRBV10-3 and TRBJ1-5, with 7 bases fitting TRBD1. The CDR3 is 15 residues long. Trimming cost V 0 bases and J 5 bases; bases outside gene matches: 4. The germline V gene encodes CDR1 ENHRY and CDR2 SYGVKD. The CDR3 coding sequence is TGTGCCATCAGTGAGTCCGGGACAGTAGATCAGCCCCAGCATTTT. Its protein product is CAISESGTVDQPQHF.

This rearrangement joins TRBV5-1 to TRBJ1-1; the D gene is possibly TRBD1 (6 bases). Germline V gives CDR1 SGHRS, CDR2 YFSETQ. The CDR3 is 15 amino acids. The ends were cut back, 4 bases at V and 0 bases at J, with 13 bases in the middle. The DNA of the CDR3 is TGCGCCAGCAGCCCTAACAGGGAGATGAACACTGAAGCTTTCTTT. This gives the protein CASSPNREMNTEAFF.

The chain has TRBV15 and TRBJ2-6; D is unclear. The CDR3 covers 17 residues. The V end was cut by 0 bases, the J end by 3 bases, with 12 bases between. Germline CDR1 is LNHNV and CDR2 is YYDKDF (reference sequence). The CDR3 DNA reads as TGTGCCACCAGCAGAGATGACTTGTCTGGTGGGGCCAACGTCCTGACTTTC. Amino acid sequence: CATSRDDLSGGANVLTF.

This CDR3 reads CASSLPGIPETQYF. CDR3 DNA sequence: TGCGCCAGCAGCTTGCCCGGGATACCGGAGACCCAGTACTTC. The genes are TRBV5-1 and TRBJ2-5, with D possibly being TRBD2 (5 bases). The CDR3 covers 14 residues. Per germline, CDR1 SGHRS and CDR2 YFSETQ. Between the trimmed V and J ends, which lost 1 base and 5 bases, there was a span of 12 bases.